This entry concerns a single T cell receptor beta chain. Its antigen has not been determined. No much larger clone is present one base from it, and per-base qualities are unavailable. The CDR3 numbers 17 residues from cysteine through phenylalanine. Kept here is only the CDR3 DNA, which spans 51 bases and is read in frame from base 1. V and J lose 0 bases and 7 bases, and a span of 22 bases separates them. In the germline V gene, CDR1 corresponds to SGDLS and CDR2 to YYNGEE. The meaning of the sample's time point label: about 28 days (+/-7) after the second vaccine dose. AZD1222 recipients whose second dose came at about 4 weeks and those whose second dose came at about 12 weeks were combined into one group, since spike-specific TCR depth and breadth did not differ between the two schedules. Vaccinee samples came from UK trials COV001 and COV002, including a single-blind randomized controlled phase 2/3 trial of AZD1222 (ChAdOx1 nCoV-19) in healthy adults. Trial participant PBMC samples were collected at day 0 and day 28 after the second dose for TCRbeta chain sequencing.

The entry originates in a study of T cell responses to AZD1222 COVID-19 vaccine (dated by TCRdb to 2020 to 2022). Describing the broader study: TCR sequencing covered some 250 trial participants: some 210 given two doses of AZD1222 and approximately 25 given two doses of MenACWY control vaccine. Trial participants were enrolled by age into subgroups of 18-55, 56-69 and 70-plus years, and roughly 150, 30 and 60 TCR-sequenced participants, respectively, were included in these subgroups.

The CDR3 regions of human TCRbeta chains were analyzed by immunosequencing. The authors' pipeline ran thus. TCRs in the repertoires were matched against a reference library of SARS-CoV-2-specific TCRs that had been generated with the MIRA antigen-specificity platform. Breadth was defined as the fraction of unique TCRs that were SARS-CoV-2-associated. Depth was defined as the fraction of total T cells that were SARS-CoV-2-associated. Using the MIRA data, each spike-specific TCR was assigned both to the spike region to which the TCR was reactive and to a CD4 or CD8 class. Log10-transformed breadth and depth values were compared by one-way ANOVA with Sidak's multiple comparisons tests. Imported from immuneACCESS, the table was reduced by TCRdb to in-frame sequences with V and J called. These copies leave out some clones; in studies compared against another copy, an unresolved V gene accounts for under half, and the cause of the remainder is not known. V, J and clone size are those of that table, while D and trimming were read from the DNA. For this sample the table gives over 100,000 clones, of which 87% were detected only once. About 2.5% of the sample comes from the top ten.

Points the paper makes about the study in general: No day 14 peak-response samples were available, so repertoires were characterized only after the peak T cell response. After two AZD1222 doses, both the breadth and the depth of spike-specific TCRs were significantly higher than at day 0 and than in MenACWY recipients. Participants were mostly white British and included more females than males, and it was suggested by the authors that clonal diversity may have been underestimated. Conclusions about previously exposed vaccinees are limited, since just 5 or 6 AZD1222 recipients were seropositive for SARS-CoV-2 at baseline. Reportedly, close to half of the unique spike-specific TCRs recognized epitopes lying outside the regions that are mutated in the B.1.351 and B.1.1.7 variants. The whole spike protein was spanned by vaccine-associated CD4 TCRs, and dominant responses were seen in regions 160-218 and 743-854. In the small 56-69-year group, the increase in depth fell short of significance, most likely because of low power.

This TCR was sampled from an adult who received the AZD1222 COVID-19 vaccine. The source material was peripheral blood, sampled 28 days after the second AZD1222 dose. The rearrangement combines TRBV9 with TRBJ1-2, and perhaps TRBD1 as D gene, on 6 matching bases. The base sequence is TGTGCCAGCAGCGTAGTGAGTTGGACAGCCCCTTTGTCTGGCTACACCTTC. Translated, this gives CASSVVSWTAPLSGYTF.